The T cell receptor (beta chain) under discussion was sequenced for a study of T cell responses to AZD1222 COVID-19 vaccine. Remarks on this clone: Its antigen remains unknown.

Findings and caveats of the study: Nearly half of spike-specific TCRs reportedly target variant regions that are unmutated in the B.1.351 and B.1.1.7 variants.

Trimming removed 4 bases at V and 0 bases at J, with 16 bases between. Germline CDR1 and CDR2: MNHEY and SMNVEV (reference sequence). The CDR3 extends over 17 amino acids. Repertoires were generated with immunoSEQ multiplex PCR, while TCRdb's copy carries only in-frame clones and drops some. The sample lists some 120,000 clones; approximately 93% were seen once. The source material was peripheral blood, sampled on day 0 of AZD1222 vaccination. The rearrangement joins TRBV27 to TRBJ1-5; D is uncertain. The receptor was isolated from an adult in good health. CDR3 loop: CASSSRTNRHSNQPQHF. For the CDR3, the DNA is TGTGCCAGCAGTTCCAGAACAAACCGACATAGCAATCAGCCCCAGCATTTT.